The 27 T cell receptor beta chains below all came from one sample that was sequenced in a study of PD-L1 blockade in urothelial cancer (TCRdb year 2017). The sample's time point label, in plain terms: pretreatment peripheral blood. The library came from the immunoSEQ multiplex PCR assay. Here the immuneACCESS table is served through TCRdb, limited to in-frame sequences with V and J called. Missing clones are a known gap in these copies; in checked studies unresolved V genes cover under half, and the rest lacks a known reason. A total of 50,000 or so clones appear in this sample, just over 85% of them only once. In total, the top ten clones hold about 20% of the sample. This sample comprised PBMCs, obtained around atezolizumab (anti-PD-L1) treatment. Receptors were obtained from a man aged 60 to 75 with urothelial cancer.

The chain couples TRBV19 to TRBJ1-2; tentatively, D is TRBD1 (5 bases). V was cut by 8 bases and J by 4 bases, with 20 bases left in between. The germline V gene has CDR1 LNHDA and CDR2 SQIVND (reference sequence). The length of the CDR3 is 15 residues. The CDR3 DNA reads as TGTGCCAGTGTCAGCATCCGGGGGGAGAGCTATGGCTACACCTTC. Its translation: CASVSIRGESYGYTF.

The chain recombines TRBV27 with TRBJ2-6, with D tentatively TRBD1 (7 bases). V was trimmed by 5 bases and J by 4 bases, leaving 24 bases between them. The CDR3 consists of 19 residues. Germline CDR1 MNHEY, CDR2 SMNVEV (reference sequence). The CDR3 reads CASSAGGRGVVLGANVLTF. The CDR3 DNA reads TGTGCCAGCAGTGCGGGTGGCAGGGGGGTAGTATTGGGGGCCAACGTCCTGACTTTC.

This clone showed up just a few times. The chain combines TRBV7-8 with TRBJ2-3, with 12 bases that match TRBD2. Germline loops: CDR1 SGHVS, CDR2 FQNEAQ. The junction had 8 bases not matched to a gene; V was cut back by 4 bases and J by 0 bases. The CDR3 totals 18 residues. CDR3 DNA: TGTGCCAGCAGCTACAGGACTAGCGGGACCACTAGCACAGATACGCAGTATTTT. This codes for CASSYRTSGTTSTDTQYF.

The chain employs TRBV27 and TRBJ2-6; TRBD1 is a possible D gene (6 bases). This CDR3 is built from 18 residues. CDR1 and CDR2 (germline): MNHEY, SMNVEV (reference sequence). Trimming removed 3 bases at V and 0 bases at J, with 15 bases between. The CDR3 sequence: CASSFRTVRFSGANVLTF. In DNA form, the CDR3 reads TGTGCCAGCAGTTTTAGGACAGTGCGATTCTCTGGGGCCAACGTCCTGACTTTC.

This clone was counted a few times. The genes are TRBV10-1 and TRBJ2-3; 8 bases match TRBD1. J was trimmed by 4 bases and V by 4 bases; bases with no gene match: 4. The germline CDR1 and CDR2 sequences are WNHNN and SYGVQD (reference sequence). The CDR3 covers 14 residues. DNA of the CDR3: TGCGCCAGCAGTGGCAGGGGGCGGGCAGATACGCAGTATTTT. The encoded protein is CASSGRGRADTQYF.

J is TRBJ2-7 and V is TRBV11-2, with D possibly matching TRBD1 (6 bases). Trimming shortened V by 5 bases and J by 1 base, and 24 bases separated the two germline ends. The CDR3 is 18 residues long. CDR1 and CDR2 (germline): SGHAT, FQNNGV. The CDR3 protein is CASSLLWTAGDKSYEQYF. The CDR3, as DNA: TGTGCCAGCAGCCTCCTTTGGACAGCCGGAGACAAATCCTACGAGCAGTACTTC.

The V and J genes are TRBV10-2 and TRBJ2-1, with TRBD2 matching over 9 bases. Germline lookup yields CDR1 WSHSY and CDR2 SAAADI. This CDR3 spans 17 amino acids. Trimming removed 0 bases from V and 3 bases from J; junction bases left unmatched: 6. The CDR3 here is CASSESGAGGLYNEQFF. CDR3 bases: TGCGCCAGCAGTGAGTCTGGTGCGGGGGGGCTCTACAATGAGCAGTTCTTC.

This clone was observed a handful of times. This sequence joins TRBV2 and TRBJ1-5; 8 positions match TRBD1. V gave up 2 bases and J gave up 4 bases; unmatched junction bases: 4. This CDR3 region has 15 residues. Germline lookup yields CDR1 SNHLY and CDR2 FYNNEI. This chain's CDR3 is CASSERGTGNQPQHF. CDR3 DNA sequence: TGTGCCAGCAGTGAACGGGGGACAGGTAATCAGCCCCAGCATTTT.

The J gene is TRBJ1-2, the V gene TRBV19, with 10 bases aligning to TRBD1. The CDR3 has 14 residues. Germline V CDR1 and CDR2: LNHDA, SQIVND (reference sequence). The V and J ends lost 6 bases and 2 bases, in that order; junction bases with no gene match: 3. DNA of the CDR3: TGTGCCAGTAGGAGGGACAGGGGAAACTATGGCTACACCTTC. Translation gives CASRRDRGNYGYTF. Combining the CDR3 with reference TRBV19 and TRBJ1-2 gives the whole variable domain DGGITQSPKYLFRKEGQNVTLSCEQNLNHDAMYWYRQDPGQGLRLIYYSQIVNDFQKGDIAEGYSVSREKKESFPLTVTSAQKNPTAFYLCASRRDRGNYGYTFGSGTRLTVV.

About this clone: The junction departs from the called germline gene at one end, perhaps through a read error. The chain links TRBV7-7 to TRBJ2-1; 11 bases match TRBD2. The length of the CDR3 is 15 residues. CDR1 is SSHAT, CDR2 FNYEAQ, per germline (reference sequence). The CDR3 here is CASSPGLAAYNEQFF. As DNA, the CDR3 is TGTGCTAGCAGCCCGGGACTAGCGGCTTACAATGAGCAGTTCTTC.

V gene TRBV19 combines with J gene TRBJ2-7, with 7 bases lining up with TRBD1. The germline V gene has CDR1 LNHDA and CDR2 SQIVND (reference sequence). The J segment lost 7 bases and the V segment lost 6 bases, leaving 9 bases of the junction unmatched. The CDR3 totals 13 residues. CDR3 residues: CASSNRGVEEQYF. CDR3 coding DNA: TGTGCCAGTAGCAACAGGGGAGTTGAGGAGCAGTACTTC.

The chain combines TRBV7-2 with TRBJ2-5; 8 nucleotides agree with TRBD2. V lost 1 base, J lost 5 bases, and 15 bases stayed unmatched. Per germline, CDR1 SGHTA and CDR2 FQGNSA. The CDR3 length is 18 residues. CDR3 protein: CASSLGLAGPINKETQYF. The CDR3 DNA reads TGTGCCAGCAGCTTAGGGTTAGCGGGGCCAATAAACAAGGAGACCCAGTACTTC.

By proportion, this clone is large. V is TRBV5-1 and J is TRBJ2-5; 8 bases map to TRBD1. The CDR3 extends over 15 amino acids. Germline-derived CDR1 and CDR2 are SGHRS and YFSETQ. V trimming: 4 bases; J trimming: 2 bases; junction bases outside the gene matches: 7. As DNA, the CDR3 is TGCGCCAGCAGCCCGGACAGGGTGGGGCAAGAGACCCAGTACTTC. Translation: CASSPDRVGQETQYF.

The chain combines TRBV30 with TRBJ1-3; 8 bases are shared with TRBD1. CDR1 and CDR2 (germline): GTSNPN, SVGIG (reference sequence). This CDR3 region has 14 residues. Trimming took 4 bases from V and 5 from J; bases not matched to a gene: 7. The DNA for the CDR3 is TGTGCCTGGAAAGATCAGGGGGCAAGAAACACCATATATTTT. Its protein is CAWKDQGARNTIYF.

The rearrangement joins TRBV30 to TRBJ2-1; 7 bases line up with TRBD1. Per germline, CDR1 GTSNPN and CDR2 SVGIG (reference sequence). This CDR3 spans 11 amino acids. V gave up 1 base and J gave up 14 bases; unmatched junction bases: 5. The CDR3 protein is CAWSETGIKFF. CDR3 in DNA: TGTGCCTGGAGTGAGACAGGGATCAAGTTCTTC.

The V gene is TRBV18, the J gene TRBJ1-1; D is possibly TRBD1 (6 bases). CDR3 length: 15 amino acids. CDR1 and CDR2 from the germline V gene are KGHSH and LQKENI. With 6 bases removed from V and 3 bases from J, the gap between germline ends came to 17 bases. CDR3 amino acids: CASSQVQGRDTEAFF. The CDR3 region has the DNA TGTGCCAGCTCCCAAGTACAGGGTCGTGACACTGAAGCTTTCTTT.

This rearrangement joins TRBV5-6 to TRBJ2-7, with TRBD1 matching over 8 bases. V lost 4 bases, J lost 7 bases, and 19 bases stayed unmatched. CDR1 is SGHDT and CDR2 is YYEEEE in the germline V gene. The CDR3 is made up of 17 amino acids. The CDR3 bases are TGTGCCAGCAGCCTGGGATACGGCGACAGGGGCTCACGGGAGCAGTACTTC. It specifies CASSLGYGDRGSREQYF.

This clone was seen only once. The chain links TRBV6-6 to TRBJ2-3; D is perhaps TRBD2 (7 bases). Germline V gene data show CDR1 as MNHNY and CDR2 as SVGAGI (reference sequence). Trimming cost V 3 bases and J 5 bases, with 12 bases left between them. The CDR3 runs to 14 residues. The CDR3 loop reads CASSYGGAVDTQYF. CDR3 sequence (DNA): TGTGCCAGCAGTTATGGGGGGGCGGTAGATACGCAGTATTTT.

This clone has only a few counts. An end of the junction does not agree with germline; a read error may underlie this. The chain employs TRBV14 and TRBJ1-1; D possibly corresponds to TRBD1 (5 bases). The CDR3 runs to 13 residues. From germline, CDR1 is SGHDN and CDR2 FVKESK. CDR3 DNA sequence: TGTGCCAGCACCCAAGACAGGAACACTGAAGCTTTCTTT. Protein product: CASTQDRNTEAFF.

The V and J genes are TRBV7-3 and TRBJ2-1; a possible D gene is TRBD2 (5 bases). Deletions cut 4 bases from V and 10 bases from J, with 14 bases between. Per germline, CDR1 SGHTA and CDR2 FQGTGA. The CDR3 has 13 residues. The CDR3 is CASSSTVAGEQFF. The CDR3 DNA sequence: TGTGCCAGCAGCTCGACGGTCGCGGGCGAGCAGTTCTTC. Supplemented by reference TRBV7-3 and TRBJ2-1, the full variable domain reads GAGVSQTPSNKVTEKGKYVELRCDPISGHTALYWYRQSLGQGPEFLIYFQGTGAADDSGLPNDRFFAVRPEGSVSTLKIQRTERGDSAVYLCASSSTVAGEQFFGPGTRLTVL.

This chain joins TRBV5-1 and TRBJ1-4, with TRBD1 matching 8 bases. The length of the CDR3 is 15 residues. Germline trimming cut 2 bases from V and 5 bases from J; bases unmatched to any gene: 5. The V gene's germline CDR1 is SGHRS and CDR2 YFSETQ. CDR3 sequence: CASSLRTGMNEKLFF. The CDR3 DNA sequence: TGCGCCAGCAGCTTAAGGACAGGGATGAATGAAAAACTGTTTTTT.

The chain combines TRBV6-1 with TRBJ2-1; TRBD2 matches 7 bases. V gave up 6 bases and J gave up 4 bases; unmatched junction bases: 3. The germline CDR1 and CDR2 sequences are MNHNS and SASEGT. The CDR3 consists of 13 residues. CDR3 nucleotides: TGTGCCAGCAGCTTGGGACTATACAATGAGCAGTTCTTC. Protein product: CASSLGLYNEQFF.

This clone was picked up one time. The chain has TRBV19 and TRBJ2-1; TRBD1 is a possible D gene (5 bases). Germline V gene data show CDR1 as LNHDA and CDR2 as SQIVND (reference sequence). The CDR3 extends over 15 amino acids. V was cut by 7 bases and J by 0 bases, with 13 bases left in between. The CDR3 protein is CASTADRSSYNEQFF. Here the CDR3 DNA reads TGTGCCAGTACCGCCGACAGAAGCTCCTACAATGAGCAGTTCTTC.

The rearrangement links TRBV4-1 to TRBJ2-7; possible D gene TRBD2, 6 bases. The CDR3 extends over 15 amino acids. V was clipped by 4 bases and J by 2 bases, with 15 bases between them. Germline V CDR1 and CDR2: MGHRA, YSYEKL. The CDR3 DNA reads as TGCGCCAGCAGCCCCTCCGGGAGAGCTACCTACGAGCAGTACTTC. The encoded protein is CASSPSGRATYEQYF.

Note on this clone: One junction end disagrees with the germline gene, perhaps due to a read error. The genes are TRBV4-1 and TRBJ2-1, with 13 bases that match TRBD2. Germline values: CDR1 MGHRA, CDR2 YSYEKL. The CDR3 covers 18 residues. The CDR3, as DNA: TGCGCCAGCAGTCAAGTCGATATGGGACTAGCGGGGTACAATGAGCAGTTCTTC. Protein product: CASSQVDMGLAGYNEQFF.

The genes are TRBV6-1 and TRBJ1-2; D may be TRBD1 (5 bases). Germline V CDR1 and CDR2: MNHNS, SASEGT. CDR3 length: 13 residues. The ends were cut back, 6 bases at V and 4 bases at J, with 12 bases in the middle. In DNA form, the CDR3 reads TGTGCCAGCAGCGCGGGACTGACCTATGGCTACACCTTC. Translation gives CASSAGLTYGYTF.

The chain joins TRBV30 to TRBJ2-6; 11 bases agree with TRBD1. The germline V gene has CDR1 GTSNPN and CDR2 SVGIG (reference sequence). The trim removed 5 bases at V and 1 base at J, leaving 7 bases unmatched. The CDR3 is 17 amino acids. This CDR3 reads CAWGGGQGASGANVLTF. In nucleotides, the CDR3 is TGTGCCTGGGGGGGTGGACAGGGGGCGTCTGGGGCCAACGTCCTGACTTTC.